This T cell receptor beta chain came from a study of naive and memory T cell subsets (dated by TCRdb to the late 2010s). About the study as a whole: Sorted naive and memory T cell subsets from peripheral blood were analyzed in the study using a UMI-based, open-source pipeline for TCR alpha and beta sequencing. Complete agreement was observed between the functional CMV T cell responses and the IgG serology results. RNA was DNase-treated and reverse transcribed with TCR constant-region primers, mostly using SuperScript III. General conclusions and limits of the study: A power law was followed by TCR abundance, with an exponent that differed between naive and memory subsets but was consistent across the three individuals. In both CD4 and CD8 cells, a rise in Gini index and a fall in Shannon and inverse Simpson diversity were observed from naive through CM, EM and EMRA. Each clonotype was defined as a single alpha or beta chain sequence rather than as a paired alpha/beta receptor. A few larger clonotypes were found in naive repertoires, especially CD8, and these larger clonotypes were possibly memory cells re-expressing CD45RA. After error correction, only a single occurrence was seen for over 90% of naive TCR sequences, so much steeper abundance distributions were produced than in memory subsets. RNA-based TCR counts may be affected by expression changes linked to T cell activation and differentiation. The repertoire findings for the naive and memory subsets could not be validated against a ground truth, as none was available.

Preparation of the library involved UMI-ligation and nested PCR. The beta constant-region primer consisted of an equimolar mixture of two oligonucleotides that together covered TRBC1 and TRBC2. A single-stranded oligonucleotide containing the SP2 primer and a 12-nucleotide UMI was joined to the 3' end of the cDNA by T4 RNA ligase 1. Four rounds of PCR were used to amplify ligated cDNA, with nested alpha and beta constant-region primers being used together with the SP2 primer. The ligation reaction was kept at 16 degrees C for 20-24 hours. PCR2 was typically performed as a SYBR Green qPCR and was stopped at a predetermined threshold so that over-amplification was prevented. Every purification after the first one was done using Agencourt AMPure XP magnetic beads. Library quantification was done by Qubit, followed by a TapeStation check on which the main peak was expected at around 650 bp. Sequencing of the pooled libraries was done on an Illumina MiSeq using v2 2x251 paired-end kits, which typically yielded roughly 0.95-2.3 million reads per sample. Each sample's library went into the pool at 4 to 4.5 nM, and roughly 4.5-8% PhiX was added to help with cluster recognition. On the authors' methods: Using tag matching that tolerated one base-pair mismatch, Decombinator assigned V and J genes to FASTQ reads that had been processed by Demultiplexor. Collapsinator relied on UMIs to fix sequencing errors as well as frequency errors caused by PCR heterogeneity. CDR3Translator translated TCRs and extracted CDR3s from the conserved cysteine to the FGXG phenylalanine, flagging non-productive sequences. Gini, Shannon entropy and inverse Simpson indices were calculated on repertoires that had been subsampled to equal numbers of UMI-defined TCRs. Within the linear range, a power law was fitted to clonotype abundance distributions using maximum likelihood. When run on a single naive CD8 sample, MIGEC and the pipeline yielded similar UMI counts, similar unique TCR numbers and similar clonal distributions. In one analysis, naive TCRs also found in any memory subset of the same donor were removed from the naive repertoire. The repertoires were searched for around 7,000 CMV-associated CDR3 sequences that had been compiled from VDJdb and a published dataset. TCRdb applied fastp at Q25 and MiXCR to the public reads, then kept only in-frame beta chains. Rows merge per CDR3 protein into single entries with the most common DNA and genes. Here the V and J calls rest on TCRdb's processing, not on the authors' analysis. For this sample the table gives under 150,000 distinct CDR3 sequences, of which about 15% were detected only once. Around 0.14% of the sample lies in the top ten.

The CDR3 contains 14 residues, cysteine and phenylalanine counted. This entry keeps only the CDR3 DNA: 42 bases, framed from base 1. Sequences SNHLY (CDR1) and FYNNEI (CDR2) are obtained from the germline V gene. Trimming costs V 7 bases and J 0 bases, and their ends lie 11 bases apart. On this clonotype itself: Its cognate antigen has yet to be identified. Nothing much larger sits one base from this clone, and base qualities are not available.

From the second PCR step on, the TCR alpha and beta chain libraries were amplified in separate reactions. Donor CMV status was determined by IFNgamma production from CD4+ T cells after overnight stimulation of fresh PBMCs with CMV viral lysate. Using Miltenyi beads, CD4 T cells were first positively selected, and CD8 T cells were then positively selected from the CD4-negative fraction. Cells were stained for CD3, CD4, CD8, CD45RA, CD27 and a live/dead dye and were sorted on a BD Aria II into four subsets based on CD45RA and CD27. A few healthy volunteers provided blood, and each donor's sample was split into CD4 and CD8 T cells and then further divided into four differentiation subsets. Approximately 120 ml of peripheral blood was collected from each donor, and PBMC were isolated from the blood using Ficoll-Paque PLUS density-gradient centrifugation. After sorting, cells were lysed in RLT buffer, RNA was extracted using a Qiagen RNeasy kit, and the extracted RNA was stored at -80 degrees C.

The sequence links TRBV2 to TRBJ2-3; a confident D gene designation cannot be given. This receptor was obtained from a human donor in good health. The sample consisted of naive CD4+ T cells from blood. The meaning of the sample's cell subset or site label: naive T cells, CD45RA high CD27+. The DNA reads TGTGCCAGCACCAAGCTGGTTAGCACAGATACGCAGTATTTT. Translation gives CASTKLVSTDTQYF.